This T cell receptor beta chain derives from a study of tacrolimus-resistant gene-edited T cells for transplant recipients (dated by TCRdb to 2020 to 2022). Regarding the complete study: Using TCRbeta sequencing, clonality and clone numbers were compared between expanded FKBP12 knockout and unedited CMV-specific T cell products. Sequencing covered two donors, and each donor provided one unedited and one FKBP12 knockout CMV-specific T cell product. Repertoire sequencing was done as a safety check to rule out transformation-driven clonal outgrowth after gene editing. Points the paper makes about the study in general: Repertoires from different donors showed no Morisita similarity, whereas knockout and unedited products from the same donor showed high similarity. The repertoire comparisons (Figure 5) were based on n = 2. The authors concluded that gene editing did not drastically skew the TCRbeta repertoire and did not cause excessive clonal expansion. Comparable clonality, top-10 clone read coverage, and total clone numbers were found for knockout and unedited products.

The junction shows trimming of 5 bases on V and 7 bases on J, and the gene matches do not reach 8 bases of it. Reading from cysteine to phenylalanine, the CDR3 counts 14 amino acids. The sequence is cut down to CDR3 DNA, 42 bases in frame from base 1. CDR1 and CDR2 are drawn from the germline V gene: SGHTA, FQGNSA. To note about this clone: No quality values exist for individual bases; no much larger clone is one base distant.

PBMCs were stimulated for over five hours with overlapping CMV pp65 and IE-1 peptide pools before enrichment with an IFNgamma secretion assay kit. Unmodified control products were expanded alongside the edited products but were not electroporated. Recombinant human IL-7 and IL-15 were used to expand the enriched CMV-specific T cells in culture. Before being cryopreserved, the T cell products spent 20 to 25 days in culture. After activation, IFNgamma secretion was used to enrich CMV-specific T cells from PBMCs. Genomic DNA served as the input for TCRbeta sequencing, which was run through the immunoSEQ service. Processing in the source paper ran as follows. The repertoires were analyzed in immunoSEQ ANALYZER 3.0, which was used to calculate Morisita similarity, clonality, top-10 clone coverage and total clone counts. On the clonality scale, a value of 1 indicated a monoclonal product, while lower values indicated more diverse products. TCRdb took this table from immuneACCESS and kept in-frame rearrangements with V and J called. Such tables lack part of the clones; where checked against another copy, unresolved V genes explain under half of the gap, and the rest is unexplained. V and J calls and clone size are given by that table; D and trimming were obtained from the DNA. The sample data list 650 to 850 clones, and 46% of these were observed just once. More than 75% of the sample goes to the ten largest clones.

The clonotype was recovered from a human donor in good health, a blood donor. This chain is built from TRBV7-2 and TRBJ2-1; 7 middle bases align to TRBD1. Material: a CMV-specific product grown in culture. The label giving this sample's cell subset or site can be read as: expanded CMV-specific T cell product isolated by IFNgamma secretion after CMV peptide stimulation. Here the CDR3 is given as CASSIRGGNNEQFF. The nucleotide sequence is TGTGCCAGCAGCATTAGAGGGGGCAATAATGAGCAGTTCTTC. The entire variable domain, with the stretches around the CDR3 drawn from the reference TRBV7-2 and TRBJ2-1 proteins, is GAGVSQSPSNKVTEKGKDVELRCDPISGHTALYWYRQSLGQGLEFLIYFQGNSAPDKSGLPSDRFSAERTGGSVSTLTIQRTQQEDSAVYLCASSIRGGNNEQFFGPGTRLTVL.